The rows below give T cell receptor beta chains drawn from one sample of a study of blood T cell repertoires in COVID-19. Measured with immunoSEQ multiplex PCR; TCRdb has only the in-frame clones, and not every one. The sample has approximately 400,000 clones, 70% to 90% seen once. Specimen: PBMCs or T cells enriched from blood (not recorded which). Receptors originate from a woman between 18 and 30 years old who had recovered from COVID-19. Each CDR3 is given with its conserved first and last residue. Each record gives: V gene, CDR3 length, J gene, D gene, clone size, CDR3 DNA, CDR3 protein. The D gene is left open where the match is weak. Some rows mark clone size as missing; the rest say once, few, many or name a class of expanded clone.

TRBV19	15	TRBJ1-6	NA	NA	TGTGCCAGTAACCGATTACAGGGTTTGGCTTCACCCCTCCACTTT	CASNRLQGLASPLHF
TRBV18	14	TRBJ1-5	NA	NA	TGTGCCAGCTCAGGGAAGGGGGGCAATCAGCCCCAGCATTTT	CASSGKGGNQPQHF
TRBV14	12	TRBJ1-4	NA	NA	TGTGCCAGCAGCCACAGACTTGAAAAACTGTTTTTT	CASSHRLEKLFF
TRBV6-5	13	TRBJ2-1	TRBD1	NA	TGTGCCAGCAGTTACCGACAGGGGTGGGAGCAGTTCTTC	CASSYRQGWEQFF
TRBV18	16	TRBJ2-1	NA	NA	TGTGCCAGCTCACCACCACGAAGTCACCCTAGCAATGAGCAGTTCTTC	CASSPPRSHPSNEQFF
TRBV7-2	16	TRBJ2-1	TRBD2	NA	TGTGCCAGCAGCGTATTACTAGCGGGGGGGGCAAATGAGCAGTTCTTC	CASSVLLAGGANEQFF
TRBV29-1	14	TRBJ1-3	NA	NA	TGCAGCGTTGCCGGGAATCCCTCTGGAAACACCATATATTTT	CSVAGNPSGNTIYF
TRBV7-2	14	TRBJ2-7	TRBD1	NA	TGTGCCAGCAGCTTTCTAGACAGGGGTTACGAGCAGTACTTC	CASSFLDRGYEQYF
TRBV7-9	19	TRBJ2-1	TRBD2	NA	TGTGCCAGCAGCAACCAGATATGGACTAGCGGGGGGAAAGACAATGAGCAGTTCTTC	CASSNQIWTSGGKDNEQFF
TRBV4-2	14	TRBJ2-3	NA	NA	TGTGCCAGCAGCCAAGTGTCGCAGACAGATACGCAGTATTTT	CASSQVSQTDTQYF
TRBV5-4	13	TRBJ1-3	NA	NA	TGTGCCAGCAGCTCTAGCTCTGGAAACACCATATATTTT	CASSSSSGNTIYF
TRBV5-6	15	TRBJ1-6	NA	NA	TGTGCCAGCAGCCCCTGGAACAGGAATAATTCACCCCTCCACTTT	CASSPWNRNNSPLHF
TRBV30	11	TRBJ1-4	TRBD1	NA	TGTGCCTGCAGGGGGGATGAAAAACTGTTTTTT	CACRGDEKLFF
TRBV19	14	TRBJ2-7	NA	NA	TGTGCCAGTAGGGACCACAGACAGGACTACGAGCAGTACTTC	CASRDHRQDYEQYF
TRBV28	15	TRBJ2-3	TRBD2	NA	TGTGCCAGCAGTTTATGGGCGGGGGGGGAAGATACGCAGTATTTT	CASSLWAGGEDTQYF
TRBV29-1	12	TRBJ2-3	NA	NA	TGCAGCGGTGAGGGCAGCACAGATACGCAGTATTTT	CSGEGSTDTQYF
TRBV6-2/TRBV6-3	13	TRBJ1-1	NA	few	TGTGCCAGCAGTTCCTCCCGCAGGATTCCAGCTTTCTTT	CASSSSRRIPAFF
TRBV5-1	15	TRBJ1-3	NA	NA	TGCGCCAGCAGCTTGGAGCCGAGCTCTGGAAACACCATATATTTT	CASSLEPSSGNTIYF
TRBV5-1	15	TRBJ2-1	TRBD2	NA	TGCGCCAGCAGCTTGGTAGCGGGGGGGTACAATGAGCAGTTCTTC	CASSLVAGGYNEQFF
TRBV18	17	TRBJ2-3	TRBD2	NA	TGTGCCAGCTCACCTGGACTAGCGGGGGCCCTCACAGATACGCAGTATTTT	CASSPGLAGALTDTQYF
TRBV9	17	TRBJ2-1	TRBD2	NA	TGTGCCAGCAGCGTAGCTTCAGCGGGGGGAGGAATGAATGAGCAGTTCTTC	CASSVASAGGGMNEQFF
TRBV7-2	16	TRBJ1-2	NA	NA	TGTGCCAGCAGCTCCTGGCCGGGAGGGGGAGGGTATGGCTACACCTTC	CASSSWPGGGGYGYTF
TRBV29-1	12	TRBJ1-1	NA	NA	TGCAGCGCCGTGGCTTCGAACACTGAAGCTTTCTTT	CSAVASNTEAFF
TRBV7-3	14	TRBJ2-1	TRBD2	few	TGTGCCAGCAGCTTATTCGCGGGGGACAATGAGCAGTTCTTC	CASSLFAGDNEQFF
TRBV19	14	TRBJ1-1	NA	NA	TGTGCCAGTAGTATAGGGACAGCGAACACTGAAGCTTTCTTT	CASSIGTANTEAFF
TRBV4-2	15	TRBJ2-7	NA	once	TGTGCCAGCAGCCAAGAACCTCGACAGGACTACGAGCAGTACTTC	CASSQEPRQDYEQYF
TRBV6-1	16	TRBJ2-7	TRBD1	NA	TGTGCCAGCAGTGAAGAGGACAGGGGGCTATCGTACGAGCAGTACTTC	CASSEEDRGLSYEQYF
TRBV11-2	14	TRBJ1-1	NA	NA	TGTGCCAGCAGCTTAGACCCCGTGGGAGGTGAAGCTTTCTTT	CASSLDPVGGEAFF
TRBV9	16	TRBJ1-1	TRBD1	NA	TGTGCCAGCAGGCCCGGGACAGGGGTAAAAAGCACTGAAGCTTTCTTT	CASRPGTGVKSTEAFF
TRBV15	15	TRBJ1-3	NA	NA	TGTGCCACCAGCAGGTTACAGGGAATGGGAAACACCATATATTTT	CATSRLQGMGNTIYF
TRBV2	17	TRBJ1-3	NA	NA	TGTGCCAGCAGTGAAAGTCGGACAGCGAGCTCTGGAAACACCATATATTTT	CASSESRTASSGNTIYF
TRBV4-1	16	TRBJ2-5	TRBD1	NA	TGCGCCAGCAGCCATCCTCGACAGGGCAGGGAGGAGACCCAGTACTTC	CASSHPRQGREETQYF
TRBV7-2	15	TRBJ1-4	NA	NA	TGTGCCAGCAGCTTAGCTACAGGGACTAATGAAAAACTGTTTTTT	CASSLATGTNEKLFF
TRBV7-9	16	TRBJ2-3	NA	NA	TGTGCCAGCAGCTTAGTAGGGGGAACTAGCACAGATACGCAGTATTTT	CASSLVGGTSTDTQYF
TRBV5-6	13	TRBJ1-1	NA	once	TGTGCCAGCAGCCGAGGAGTCAACACTGAAGCTTTCTTT	CASSRGVNTEAFF
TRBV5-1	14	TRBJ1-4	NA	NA	TGCGCCAGCAGCTTGGATCCCCTTAATGAAAAACTGTTTTTT	CASSLDPLNEKLFF
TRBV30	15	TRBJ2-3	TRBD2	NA	TGTGCCTGGAGCGTAATTCGGGGGGGTCTAGATACGCAGTATTTT	CAWSVIRGGLDTQYF
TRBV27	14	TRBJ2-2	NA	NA	TGTGCCAGCAGTTTAAGTCAGGGGAGCGGGGAGCTGTTTTTT	CASSLSQGSGELFF
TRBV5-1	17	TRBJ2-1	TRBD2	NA	TGCGCCAGCAGCTCAACGACTAGCGGTGTTTCATACAATGAGCAGTTCTTC	CASSSTTSGVSYNEQFF
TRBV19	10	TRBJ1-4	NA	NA	TGTGCCAGTGAGGATGAAAAACTGTTTTTT	CASEDEKLFF
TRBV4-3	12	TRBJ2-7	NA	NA	TGCGCCAGCAGCCAAAAAGGAGCCGAGCAGTACTTC	CASSQKGAEQYF
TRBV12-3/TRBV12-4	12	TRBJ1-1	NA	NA	TGTGCCAGCAGGAGGCTCTACACTGAAGCTTTCTTT	CASRRLYTEAFF
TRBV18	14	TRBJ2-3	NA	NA	TGTGCCAGCTCACCTCAGGGGTCCAATCAGCCCCAGTATTTT	CASSPQGSNQPQYF
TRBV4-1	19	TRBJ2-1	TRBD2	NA	TGCGCCAGCAGCCAAGAATCCCTAGCGGGGGGGCTTTTCTACAATGAGCAGTTCTTC	CASSQESLAGGLFYNEQFF
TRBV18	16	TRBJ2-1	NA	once	TGTGCCAGCTCACCAACGGATTCGGGCTCCTACAATGAGCAGTTCTTC	CASSPTDSGSYNEQFF
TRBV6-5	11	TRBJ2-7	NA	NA	TGTGCCAGCAATCGGGGTGACGAGCAGTACTTC	CASNRGDEQYF
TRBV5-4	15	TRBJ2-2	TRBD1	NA	TGTGCCAGCAGCTCGACAGGGTATCAGACCGGGGAGCTGTTTTTT	CASSSTGYQTGELFF
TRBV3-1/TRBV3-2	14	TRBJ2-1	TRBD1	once	TGTGCCAGCAGCCGGGACAGGGCCCGCGGTGAGCAGTTCTTC	CASSRDRARGEQFF
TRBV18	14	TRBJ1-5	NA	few	TGTGCCAGCTCACCAAATTTAAGCAATCAGCCCCAGCATTTT	CASSPNLSNQPQHF